This TCR beta chain was profiled in a study of response to subunit inactivated influenza vaccine. TCRdb redid the calling of the RT-PCR reads with MiXCR, one entry per CDR3 protein. Of 450,000 to 600,000 distinct CDR3 sequences in the sample, less than 7.5% were seen once. The trim removed 7 bases at V and 6 bases at J, leaving 10 bases unmatched. There are 15 residues in the CDR3. The clonotype comes from a man aged 45-69 years who received an inactivated influenza vaccine. The sequencing used PBMCs from blood, collected roughly 24 months after vaccination. V and J are TRBV12-3 or TRBV12-4 and TRBJ2-7, with 12 bases identical to TRBD1. The CDR3 bases are TGTGCCAGCACGTCCGGGACAGGGGGCTCGGGCGAGCAGTACTTC. Protein: CASTSGTGGSGEQYF.